What follows are 18 T cell receptor beta chains derived from one specimen sequenced in a study of T cells of healthy individuals. TCRdb passed the 5' RACE reads through MiXCR, listing each CDR3 protein once. The repertoire holds about 53,000 distinct CDR3 sequences, with roughly 14% as singletons. The receptors originated from a human donor in good health.

The chain recombines TRBV2 with TRBJ2-5, with D tentatively TRBD2 (6 bases). Germline lookup yields CDR1 SNHLY and CDR2 FYNNEI. V was shortened by 0 bases and J by 1 base, with 9 bases between the two germline ends. There are 15 residues in the CDR3. The CDR3 spells CASSEAGDSQETQYF. DNA of the CDR3: TGTGCCAGCAGTGAAGCGGGGGACTCCCAAGAGACCCAGTACTTC.

The genes are TRBV2 and TRBJ1-1, with D tentatively TRBD1 (5 bases). V was pared by 7 bases and J by 5 bases, with 23 bases between. The CDR3 consists of 16 residues. Germline CDR1 is SNHLY and CDR2 is FYNNEI. CDR3 DNA sequence: TGTGCCAGCACCATAACTCTCGGACGGGGGTGGACTGAAGCTTTCTTT. Translation gives CASTITLGRGWTEAFF.

The chain employs TRBV19 and TRBJ2-3; D remains ambiguous. The CDR3 length is 14 residues. Trimming took 6 bases from V and 3 from J, leaving 13 bases between them. Germline CDR1 is LNHDA and CDR2 is SQIVND (reference sequence). The chain's CDR3 is CASSLSLGTDTQYF. CDR3 bases: TGTGCCAGTAGCCTCTCGTTGGGGACAGATACGCAGTATTTT.

This clonotype was counted a few times. As DNA, the CDR3 is TGTGCCAGCAGCTTATTGGGAAGGGGGGAAAACATTCAGTACTTC. Translating gives CASSLLGRGENIQYF. V is TRBV13 and J is TRBJ2-4, with D possibly being TRBD1 or TRBD2 (6 bases each). This CDR3 region has 15 residues. The germline V and J ends were trimmed by 2 bases and 5 bases, with 13 bases remaining between them. Germline loops: CDR1 PRHDT, CDR2 FYEKMQ (reference sequence). Drawing the rest from reference TRBV13 and TRBJ2-4, the complete variable domain is AAGVIQSPRHLIKEKRETATLKCYPIPRHDTVYWYQQGPGQDPQFLISFYEKMQSDKGSIPDRFSAQQFSDYHSELNMSSLELGDSALYFCASSLLGRGENIQYFGAGTRLSVL.

This clonotype has just a few counts. The gene calls are TRBV19 and TRBJ1-5, with TRBD1 matching over 8 bases. The junction had 7 bases not matched to a gene; V was cut back by 7 bases and J by 2 bases. The CDR3 covers 15 residues. Germline V gives CDR1 LNHDA, CDR2 SQIVND (reference sequence). In DNA form, the CDR3 reads TGTGCCAGTACTACAGGGGGGTCGGGCAATCAGCCCCAGCATTTT. Translation: CASTTGGSGNQPQHF.

This clonotype was recorded at least ten times. The chain links TRBV7-9 to TRBJ2-2; D is uncertain. V lost 1 base and J 4 bases, leaving 10 bases between the germline ends. Per germline, CDR1 SEHNR and CDR2 FQNEAQ (reference sequence). The length of the CDR3 is 15 residues. As DNA, the CDR3 is TGTGCCAGCAGCTTAGACCTGGGTGGCACCGGGGAGCTGTTTTTT. Translating it yields CASSLDLGGTGELFF. Based on the CDR3 plus reference TRBV7-9 and TRBJ2-2, the full variable domain is DTGVSQNPRHKITKRGQNVTFRCDPISEHNRLYWYRQTLGQGPEFLTYFQNEAQLEKSRLLSDRFSAERPKGSFSTLEIQRTEQGDSAMYLCASSLDLGGTGELFFGEGSRLTVL.

This clonotype was counted at least ten times. J is TRBJ2-2 and V is TRBV7-6; D uncertain. Between the trimmed V and J ends, which lost 5 bases and 4 bases, there was a span of 17 bases. The CDR3 sequence is 16 residues long. CDR1 SGHVS and CDR2 FNYEAQ come from the germline V gene. The CDR3 DNA follows: TGTGCCAGCAGCCCCATCTACGGAGTCAGCACCGGGGAGCTGTTTTTT. This encodes CASSPIYGVSTGELFF.

In this sample, this clonotype turned up a few times. The V call is TRBV7-2, the J call TRBJ1-1; TRBD1 is a possible D gene (5 bases). The V and J ends lost 3 bases and 11 bases respectively, with 16 bases between them. Germline V gives CDR1 SGHTA, CDR2 FQGNSA. The CDR3 length is 13 residues. The CDR3 region has the DNA TGTGCCAGCAGCTTCCCCGGGGCCCCAAGGGCTTTCTTT. Amino acids: CASSFPGAPRAFF.

This clonotype ranks as medium-sized (0.01 to 0.1%). The V gene is TRBV7-2, the J gene TRBJ1-5; TRBD1 might be the D (5 bases). The CDR3 runs to 14 residues. The germline V gene encodes CDR1 SGHTA and CDR2 FQGNSA. V was pared by 3 bases and J by 0 bases, with 6 bases between. CDR3 DNA: TGTGCCAGCAGCTTCGACAGTAGCAATCAGCCCCAGCATTTT. It is translated as CASSFDSSNQPQHF.

The table lists this clonotype with many counts. The chain links TRBV20-1 to TRBJ2-7, with 8 bases lining up with TRBD2. The CDR3 is 18 amino acids. Germline assignment: CDR1 DFQATT and CDR2 SNEGSKA (reference sequence). After removal of 6 bases from V and 3 bases from J, the junction contained 22 bases not matched to a gene. CDR3: CSAMPPGLVSGVSYEQYF. The DNA of the CDR3 is TGCAGTGCGATGCCCCCGGGACTAGTCTCCGGGGTGAGCTACGAGCAGTACTTC.

The table lists this clonotype with many counts. The rearrangement uses TRBV12-3 or TRBV12-4 and TRBJ1-1; weak D call: TRBD1 (5 bases). This CDR3 has 13 amino acids. Deletions cut 6 bases from V and 0 bases from J, with 8 bases between. The CDR3 sequence: CASSRVLNTEAFF. Written as DNA, the CDR3 is TGTGCCAGCAGCAGGGTTTTGAACACTGAAGCTTTCTTT.

This clonotype was recorded many times. CDR3 nucleotide sequence: TGTGCCAGCAGCTTAGCGAGGCAGTTTACGAACACCGGGGAGCTGTTTTTT. Protein sequence: CASSLARQFTNTGELFF. The chain joins TRBV7-9 to TRBJ2-2; no clear D gene. The CDR3 is 17 residues long. Per the germline V gene, CDR1 is SEHNR and CDR2 is FQNEAQ (reference sequence). Trimming stripped 0 bases from V and 0 bases from J, with 11 bases between.

There are many counts of this clonotype. This rearrangement joins TRBV7-9 to TRBJ1-2; D gene unclear. The CDR3 spans 13 residues. Germline V CDR1 and CDR2: SEHNR, FQNEAQ (reference sequence). The ends were cut back, 6 bases at V and 0 bases at J, with 8 bases in the middle. The CDR3 region is CASSSAANYGYTF. The CDR3 region has the DNA TGTGCCAGCAGTTCAGCAGCTAACTATGGCTACACCTTC.

The CDR3 here is CASSLQAGNTEAFF. The CDR3 DNA follows: TGTGCCAGCAGCCTTCAAGCCGGGAACACTGAAGCTTTCTTT. The chain is built from TRBV3-1 and TRBJ1-1; D uncertain. CDR1 LGHDT and CDR2 YNNKEL come from the germline V gene (reference sequence). The length of the CDR3 is 14 residues. V shed 4 bases and J shed 1 base, with 10 bases lying between them. The full variable domain, in which reference TRBV3-1 and TRBJ1-1 provide the parts outside the CDR3, is DTAVSQTPKYLVTQMGNDKSIKCEQNLGHDTMYWYKQDSKKFLKIMFSYNNKELIINETVPNRFSPKSPDKAHLNLHINSLELGDSAVYFCASSLQAGNTEAFFGQGTRLTVV.

This clonotype was seen at least ten times. The chain is built from TRBV20-1 and TRBJ2-1; 9 positions match TRBD2. CDR1 and CDR2 (germline): DFQATT, SNEGSKA (reference sequence). There are 17 residues in the CDR3. The J segment lost 10 bases and the V segment lost 6 bases, leaving 22 bases of the junction unmatched. This chain's CDR3 is CSALSDYWREGSDEQFF. CDR3 sequence (DNA): TGCAGTGCCCTCTCGGATTATTGGCGGGAGGGGTCAGACGAGCAGTTCTTC.

This clonotype was found many times. The chain couples TRBV7-9 to TRBJ2-6, with D perhaps matching TRBD1 (6 bases). Germline V gene lookup returns CDR1 SEHNR and CDR2 FQNEAQ (reference sequence). Trimming cost V 6 bases and J 4 bases, with 19 bases left between them. The CDR3 covers 17 residues. CDR3 DNA sequence: TGTGCCAGCAGGCCTAATAGGCAGGGGCGAGGGGCCAACGTCCTGACTTTC. Amino acid sequence: CASRPNRQGRGANVLTF. The variable domain in full, completed from reference TRBV7-9 and TRBJ2-6, reads DTGVSQNPRHKITKRGQNVTFRCDPISEHNRLYWYRQTLGQGPEFLTYFQNEAQLEKSRLLSDRFSAERPKGSFSTLEIQRTEQGDSAMYLCASRPNRQGRGANVLTFGAGSRLTVL.

Ten or more counts support this clonotype. The chain is built from TRBV29-1 and TRBJ1-2, with a possible D match to TRBD1 (5 bases). CDR1 and CDR2 from the germline V gene are SQVTM and ANQGSEA. This CDR3 spans 12 amino acids. V was cut by 3 bases and J by 7 bases, with 12 bases left in between. The CDR3 here is CSVDPGDSGYTF. CDR3 coding DNA: TGCAGCGTTGATCCGGGGGATTCTGGCTACACCTTC.

This clonotype came up a few times. CDR3 region: CASSVVGVNTGELFF. CDR3 in DNA: TGTGCCAGCAGCGTAGTAGGGGTCAACACCGGGGAGCTGTTTTTT. This chain joins TRBV9 and TRBJ2-2, with a weak D call TRBD1 (5 bases). Germline V gives CDR1 SGDLS, CDR2 YYNGEE. CDR3 length: 15 amino acids. The V gene lost 0 bases and the J gene lost 2 bases, with 8 bases spanning the gap.